This TCR beta chain is from a study of beta chain features in type 1 diabetes. Across the study: Regarding age, gender and cell yields, patients proved similar to healthy donors. General study points: More deletions and fewer insertions at VDJ junctions were found in patients with type 1 diabetes. The study found moderately but significantly shorter TCRB CDR3s in all four CD4+ subsets of Type 1 diabetes patients. There was no resolution here of whether HLA type influences TCRB rearrangement.

The germline CDR1 and CDR2 sequences are LNHNV and YYDKDF (reference sequence). The CDR3 contains 14 residues. The junction had 6 bases not matched to a gene; V was cut back by 5 bases and J by 7 bases. CD4+ cells of the naive, central memory, regulatory and stem cell-like memory types were sorted via CD45RO/CCR7/CD25/CD127/CD95/CD27. Expressed TCRB transcripts were sequenced, since all the RNA that had been isolated was reverse transcribed. Profiling relied on immunoSEQ multiplex PCR, and the TCRdb table lists in-frame clones only, not all of them. Of 300,000 or so clones in the sample, roughly an eighth are singletons; the top ten hold around 0.016%. With respect to this clone: Its specificity is not known.

The receptor comes from a man between 25 and 39 years old with type 1 diabetes. Sequencing was carried out using naive CD4+ T cells from blood. The rearrangement joins TRBV15 to TRBJ1-4; 8 bases match TRBD1. CDR3: CATSSGGSGEKLFF. DNA of the CDR3: TGTGCCACCAGCTCAGGGGGCAGCGGTGAAAAACTGTTTTTT.